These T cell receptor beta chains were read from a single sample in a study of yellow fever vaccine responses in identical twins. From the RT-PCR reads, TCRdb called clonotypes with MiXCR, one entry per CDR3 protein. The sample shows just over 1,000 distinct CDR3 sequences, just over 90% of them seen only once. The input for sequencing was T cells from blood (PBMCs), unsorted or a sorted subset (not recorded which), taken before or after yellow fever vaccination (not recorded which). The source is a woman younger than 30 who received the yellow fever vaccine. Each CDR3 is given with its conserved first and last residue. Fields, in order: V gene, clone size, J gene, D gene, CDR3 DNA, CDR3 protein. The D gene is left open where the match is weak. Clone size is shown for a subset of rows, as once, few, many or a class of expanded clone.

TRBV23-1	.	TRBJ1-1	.	TGCGCCAGCGGACCCCTTGGACTGGGGAACACTGAAGCTTTCTTT	CASGPLGLGNTEAFF
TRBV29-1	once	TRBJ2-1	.	TGCAGCGTTGAACAGAGGTCCTACAATGAGCAGTTCTTC	CSVEQRSYNEQFF
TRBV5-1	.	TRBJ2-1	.	TGCGCCAGCAGCTTTGAGGAAATCGAGCACAATGAGCAGTTCTTC	CASSFEEIEHNEQFF
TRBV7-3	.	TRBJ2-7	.	TGTGCCAGCAGCTTAAAGAGCCCCTACGAGCAGTACTTC	CASSLKSPYEQYF
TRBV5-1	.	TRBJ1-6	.	TGCGCCAGCAGCTTTGGTGATAATTCACCCCTCCACTTT	CASSFGDNSPLHF
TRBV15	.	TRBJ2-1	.	TGTGCCACCAGCAGAGAAAGGGGGGGGGCCGCAGAGGAGCAGTTCTTC	CATSRERGGAAEEQFF
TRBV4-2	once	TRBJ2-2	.	TGTGCCAGCAGCCAAGCGTTCAGGGTGGCCGGGGAGCTGTTTTTT	CASSQAFRVAGELFF
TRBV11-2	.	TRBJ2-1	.	TGTGCCAGCAGCCAAACGACCTACAATGAACAGTTCTTC	CASSQTTYNEQFF
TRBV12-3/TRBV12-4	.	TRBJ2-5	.	TGTGCCAGCAGTTTACGAGGTAGCGCAGAGACCCAGTACTTC	CASSLRGSAETQYF
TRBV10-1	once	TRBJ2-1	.	TGCGCCAGCAGCAGACAGGGACTGGAGCAGTTCTTC	CASSRQGLEQFF
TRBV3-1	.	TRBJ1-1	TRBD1	TGTGCCAGCAGCCAGTGGACAGGGAACACTGAAGCTTTCTTT	CASSQWTGNTEAFF
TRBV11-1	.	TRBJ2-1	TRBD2	TGTGCCAGCACCTTGGGGCGCGGGGGTTGGTACAATGAGCAGTTCTTC	CASTLGRGGWYNEQFF
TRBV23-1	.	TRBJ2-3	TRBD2	TGCGCCAGCAGTCCCCCCCAGCGGGGCACCGCAGATACGCAGTATTTT	CASSPPQRGTADTQYF
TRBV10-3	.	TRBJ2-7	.	TGTGCCATCAGTGACCCGGACAGATCCTACGAGCAGTACTTC	CAISDPDRSYEQYF
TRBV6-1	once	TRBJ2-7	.	TGTGCCAGCAGCCCCTTGGGCAGCTCCTACGAGCAGTACTTC	CASSPLGSSYEQYF
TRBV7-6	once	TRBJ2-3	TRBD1	TGTGCCAGCAGCTTGGGGACAGGGATTGCAGATACGCAGTATTTT	CASSLGTGIADTQYF
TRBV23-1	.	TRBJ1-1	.	TGCGCCAGCTGCGCTGGGAAACACTTCTGGTGGGCAGAAGCTTTCTTT	CASCAGKHFWWAEAFF
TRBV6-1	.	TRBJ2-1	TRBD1	TGTGCCAGCAGTACAGGGGGCTCCTACAATGAGCAGTTCTTC	CASSTGGSYNEQFF
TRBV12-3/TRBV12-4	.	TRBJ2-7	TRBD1	TGTGCCAGCAGGCACGACAGGGGCCCGTCCTACGAGCAGTACTTC	CASRHDRGPSYEQYF
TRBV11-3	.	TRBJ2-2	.	TGTGCCAGCAGCTTAGCCTTGGGAGGCACCGGGGAGCTGTTTTTT	CASSLALGGTGELFF
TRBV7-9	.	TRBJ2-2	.	TGTGCCAGCAGCCTTTACAGGGAGTCCGGGGAGCTGTTTTTT	CASSLYRESGELFF
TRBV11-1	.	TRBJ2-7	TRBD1	TGTGCCAGCAGACTTACAGGGGGCATACTCTACGAGCAGTACTTC	CASRLTGGILYEQYF
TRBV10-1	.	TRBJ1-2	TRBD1	TGCGCCAGAACAGACAGGGGTATCCATGGCTACACCTTC	CARTDRGIHGYTF
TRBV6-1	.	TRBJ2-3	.	TGTGCCAGCAGTGTTGGGGGCGCATTTGGCACAGATACGCAGTATTTT	CASSVGGAFGTDTQYF
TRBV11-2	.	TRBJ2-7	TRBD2	TGTGCCAGCAGCACCGGGACTAGCGGCTCCTACGAGCAGTACTTC	CASSTGTSGSYEQYF
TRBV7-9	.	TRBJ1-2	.	TGTGCCAGCAGCTTAGCCGGGGCGGGAGGCTACACCTTC	CASSLAGAGGYTF
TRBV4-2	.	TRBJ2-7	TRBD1	TGTGCCAGCAGCCAAGAGGACAGGGACCACGAGCAGTACTTC	CASSQEDRDHEQYF